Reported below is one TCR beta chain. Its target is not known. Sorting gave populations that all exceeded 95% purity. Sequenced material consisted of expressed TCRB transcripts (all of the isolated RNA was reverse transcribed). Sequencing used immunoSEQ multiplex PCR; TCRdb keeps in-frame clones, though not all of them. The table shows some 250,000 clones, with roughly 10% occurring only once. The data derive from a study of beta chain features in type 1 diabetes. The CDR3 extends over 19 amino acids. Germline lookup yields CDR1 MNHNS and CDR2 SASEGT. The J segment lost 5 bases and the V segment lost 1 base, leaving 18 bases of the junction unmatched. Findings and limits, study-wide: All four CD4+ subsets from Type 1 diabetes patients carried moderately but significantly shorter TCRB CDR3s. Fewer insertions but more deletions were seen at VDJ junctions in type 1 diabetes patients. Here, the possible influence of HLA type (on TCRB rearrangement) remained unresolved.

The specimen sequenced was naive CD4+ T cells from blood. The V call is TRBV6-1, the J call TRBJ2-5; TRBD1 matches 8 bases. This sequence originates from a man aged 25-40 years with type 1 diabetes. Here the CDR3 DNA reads TGTGCCAGCAGTGAAGGTTTTCGTTGGGCAGGGGGCCTCGGGGAGACCCAGTACTTC. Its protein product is CASSEGFRWAGGLGETQYF.